This T cell receptor beta chain was identified during a study of cytomegalovirus exposure and HLA in healthy donors. Overall study: An analysis done earlier identified more than 100 million unique TCR beta sequences from about 179 million T cells. Of the donors genotyped, several hundred in all, less than 90% fell in the Caucasian-associated ancestry cluster.

Note on this clone: Its specificity is not known.

The PCR ran on 60 Vbeta and 13 Jbeta primers. Data came from immunoSEQ multiplex PCR; TCRdb stores just in-frame clones and leaves some out. The sample lists about 98,000 clones, about 81% occurring once. General study findings and limits: With DRB1 most and HLA-C fewest, TCR association rates differed between HLA loci in a later analysis.

The source material was PBMCs. This sequence originates from a man in his late teens or twenties in good health and CMV-seropositive.

Here the CDR3 reads CASSASRDRVFYEQYF. In nucleotides, the CDR3 is TGTGCCAGCAGTGCATCCCGGGACAGGGTTTTTTACGAGCAGTACTTC. The chain links TRBV27 to TRBJ2-7; 9 bases are shared with TRBD1. V shed 5 bases, J shed 4 bases, and the junction held 12 bases outside the gene matches. The CDR3 is 16 amino acids. The germline CDR1 and CDR2 sequences are MNHEY and SMNVEV (reference sequence).